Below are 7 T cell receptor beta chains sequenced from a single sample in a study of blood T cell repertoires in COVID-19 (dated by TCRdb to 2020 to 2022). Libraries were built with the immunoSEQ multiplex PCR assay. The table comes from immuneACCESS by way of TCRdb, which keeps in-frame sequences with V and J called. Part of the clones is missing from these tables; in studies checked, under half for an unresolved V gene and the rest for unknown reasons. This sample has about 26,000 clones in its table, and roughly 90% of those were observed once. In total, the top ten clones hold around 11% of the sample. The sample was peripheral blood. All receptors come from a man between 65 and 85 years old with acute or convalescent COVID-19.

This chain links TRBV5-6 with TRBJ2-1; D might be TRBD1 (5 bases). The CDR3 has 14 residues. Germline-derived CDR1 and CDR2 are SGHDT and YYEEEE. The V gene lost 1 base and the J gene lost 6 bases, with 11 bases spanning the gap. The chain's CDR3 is CASSLSQGFNEQFF. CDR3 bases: TGTGCCAGCAGCTTGTCGCAGGGCTTCAATGAGCAGTTCTTC.

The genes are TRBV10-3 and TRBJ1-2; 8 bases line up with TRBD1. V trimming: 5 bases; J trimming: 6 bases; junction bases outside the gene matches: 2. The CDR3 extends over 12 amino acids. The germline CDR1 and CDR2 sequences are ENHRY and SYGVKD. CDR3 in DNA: TGTGCCATCAGTAACAGGGGGGATGGCTACACCTTC. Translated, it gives CAISNRGDGYTF.

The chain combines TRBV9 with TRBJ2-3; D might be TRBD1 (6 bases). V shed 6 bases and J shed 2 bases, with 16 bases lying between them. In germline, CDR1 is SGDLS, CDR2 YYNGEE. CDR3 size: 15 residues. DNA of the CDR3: TGTGCCAGCACCGAACGGGACACCTACACAGATACGCAGTATTTT. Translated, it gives CASTERDTYTDTQYF.

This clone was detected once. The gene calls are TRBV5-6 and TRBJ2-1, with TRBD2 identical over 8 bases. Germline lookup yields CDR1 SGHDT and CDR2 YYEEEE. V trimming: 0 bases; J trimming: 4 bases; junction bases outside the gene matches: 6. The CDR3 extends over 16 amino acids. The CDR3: CASSLALTGGYNEQFF. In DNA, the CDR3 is TGTGCCAGCAGCTTGGCCCTGACGGGAGGGTACAATGAGCAGTTCTTC.

CDR3 sequence: CASSSLAGVETQYF. CDR3 nucleotides: TGCGCCAGCAGCTCGCTAGCGGGAGTTGAGACCCAGTACTTC. J is TRBJ2-5 and V is TRBV5-1, with 10 nucleotides matching TRBD2. The length of the CDR3 is 14 residues. Germline V gene sequence: CDR1 SGHRS, CDR2 YFSETQ. V lost 3 bases to trimming and J lost 5 bases; unmatched junction nucleotides: 4.

The CDR3 region is CASSQGAGTVLSYEQYF. The DNA of the CDR3 is TGTGCCAGCAGCCAGGGGGCCGGGACAGTTCTGTCTTACGAGCAGTACTTC. This rearrangement joins TRBV11-2 to TRBJ2-7, with TRBD1 matching over 8 bases. Germline CDR1 reads SGHAT; CDR2 reads FQNNGV. The CDR3 extends over 17 amino acids. The V and J ends lost 5 bases and 4 bases, in that order; junction bases with no gene match: 16.

CDR3 bases: TGCGCCAGCAGCCAAGATTACCAGGGTCTAAACGGCTACACCTTC. Amino acids: CASSQDYQGLNGYTF. The chain carries TRBV4-3 and TRBJ1-2, with a weak D call TRBD1 (5 bases). With 0 bases removed from V and 8 bases from J, the gap between germline ends came to 16 bases. The V gene's germline CDR1 is LGHNA and CDR2 YSLEER. There are 15 residues in the CDR3.